The source of this T cell receptor (beta chain) is a study of beta chain features in type 1 diabetes. Expressed TCRB transcripts were sequenced, since all the RNA that had been isolated was reverse transcribed. Using immunoSEQ multiplex PCR, the repertoire was profiled, and TCRdb retains in-frame clones only, with some absent. The sample shows about 900,000 clones, around a sixth of them seen only once. The ends were cut back, 5 bases at V and 6 bases at J, with 16 bases in the middle. Germline loops: CDR1 MNHEY, CDR2 SVGAGI. This CDR3 contains 14 residues. The gene calls are TRBV6-5 and TRBJ1-1; D remains ambiguous. The receptor's source is a woman between 18 and 29 years old in good health. The sample comprised naive CD4+ T cells from blood. The CDR3 loop is CASSDLGWAAEAFF. The CDR3 bases are TGTGCCAGCAGTGATCTGGGCTGGGCCGCTGAAGCTTTCTTT.